The 4 T cell receptor beta chains presented below share a single source sample, sequenced in a study of beta chain features in type 1 diabetes (dated by TCRdb to 2017 to 2018). The antigens these receptors bind are not known. Libraries were constructed by the immunoSEQ multiplex PCR assay. The entire amount of isolated RNA was reverse transcribed using the High Capacity cDNA Reverse Transcription Kit, so the sequenced TCRB transcripts were expressed ones. TCRdb took over this immuneACCESS table, retaining in-frame rearrangements with V and J assigned. Such tables are incomplete; in checked studies, under half of the missing clones stem from an unresolved V gene, and the remainder is unexplained. Recorded for this sample are 200,000 to 250,000 clones; over 11% of them occurred a single time. The ten biggest clones cover around 0.019% of the sample. General study outcomes and caveats: A moderate but significant shortening of TCRB CDR3 length was observed in type 1 diabetes patients in all four CD4+ subsets.

The sample taken for sequencing was naive CD4+ T cells from blood. The cell subset or site label, read with the paper, signifies: true naive CD4+ T cells. The receptor source for this set is a man in his thirties or forties with type 1 diabetes.

In its sample, this clone was seen a few times. This chain joins TRBV27 and TRBJ2-7; D unclear. The CDR3 spans 16 residues. Germline loops: CDR1 MNHEY, CDR2 SMNVEV (reference sequence). V was trimmed by 5 bases and J by 0 bases, leaving 17 bases between them. This CDR3 reads CASSTPSQAHSYEQYF. The CDR3 region has the DNA TGTGCCAGCAGTACCCCTTCCCAGGCACACTCCTACGAGCAGTACTTC.

This clone has just a few counts. At one boundary the junction diverges from the germline segment, which might be a read error. The chain joins TRBV7-7 to TRBJ2-1; 10 nucleotides line up with TRBD2. The CDR3 has 16 residues. The V gene's germline CDR1 is SSHAT and CDR2 FNYEAQ (reference sequence). CDR3 sequence reads: CASSLGAGGLLNEQFF. Written as DNA, the CDR3 is TGTGCTAGCAGCCTGGGAGCGGGGGGGCTCCTCAATGAGCAGTTCTTC. Drawing the rest from reference TRBV7-7 and TRBJ2-1, the complete variable domain is GAGVSQSPRYKVTKRGQDVTLRCDPISSHATLYWYQQALGQGPEFLTYFNYEAQPDKSGLPSDRFSAERPEGSISTLTIQRTEQRDSAMYRCASSLGAGGLLNEQFFGPGTRLTVL.

This clone has more than one count but fewer than ten. The V gene is TRBV4-1, the J gene TRBJ2-3, with TRBD2 matching 8 bases. Per germline, CDR1 MGHRA and CDR2 YSYEKL. Trimming took 3 bases from V and 4 from J; bases not matched to a gene: 15. This CDR3 has 18 residues. The CDR3 sequence is CASSHVRGGLAAADTQYF. In nucleotides, the CDR3 is TGCGCCAGCAGCCACGTCCGCGGGGGGCTAGCGGCAGCAGATACGCAGTATTTT.

In its sample, this clone was seen a few times. The CDR3 region has the DNA TGTGCCAGCCGACAGGGGTTTCAGCCCCAGCATTTT. Protein product: CASRQGFQPQHF. The gene calls are TRBV19 and TRBJ1-5; 8 nucleotides line up with TRBD1. This CDR3 comprises 12 residues. V dropped 9 bases and J dropped 6; count of bases not matched to a gene: 4. Germline assignment: CDR1 LNHDA and CDR2 SQIVND (reference sequence).